This TCR beta chain was observed in a study of blood T cell repertoires in COVID-19. On the study more broadly: PBMCs, B-cell-depleted T cells, or T cells provided the cDNA or gDNA that made up the material.

In germline, CDR1 is SGHAT, CDR2 FQNNGV. Trimming left V 7 bases short and J 10 bases short, with 17 bases between. The CDR3 has 13 amino acids. Profiling relied on immunoSEQ multiplex PCR, and the TCRdb table lists in-frame clones only, not all of them. The top ten hold roughly 5% of the sample, which has under 350,000 clones, 80% to 90% seen once. Sequenced input: peripheral blood. The sequence came from a man in his forties with acute or convalescent COVID-19. This chain connects TRBV11-2 to TRBJ2-4; D not certain. The CDR3 loop reads CASNLIPGRIQYF. CDR3 nucleotides: TGTGCCAGCAACCTTATCCCGGGTAGAATTCAGTACTTC. Full variable domain (missing parts from reference TRBV11-2 and TRBJ2-4): EAGVAQSPRYKIIEKRQSVAFWCNPISGHATLYWYQQILGQGPKLLIQFQNNGVVDDSQLPKDRFSAERLKGVDSTLKIQPAKLEDSAVYLCASNLIPGRIQYFGAGTRLSVL.